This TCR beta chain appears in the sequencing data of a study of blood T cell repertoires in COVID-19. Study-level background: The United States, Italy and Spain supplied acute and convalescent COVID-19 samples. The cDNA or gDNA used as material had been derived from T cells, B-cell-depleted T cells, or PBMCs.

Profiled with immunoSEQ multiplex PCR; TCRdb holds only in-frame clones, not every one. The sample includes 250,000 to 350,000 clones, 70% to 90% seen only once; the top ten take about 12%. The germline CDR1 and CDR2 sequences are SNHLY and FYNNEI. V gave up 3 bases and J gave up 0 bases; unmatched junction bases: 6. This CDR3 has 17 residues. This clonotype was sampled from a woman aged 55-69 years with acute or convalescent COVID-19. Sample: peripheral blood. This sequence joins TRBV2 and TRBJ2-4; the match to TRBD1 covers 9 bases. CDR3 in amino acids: CASSEGQGPGAKNIQYF. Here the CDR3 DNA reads TGTGCCAGCAGTGAGGGACAGGGACCGGGAGCCAAAAACATTCAGTACTTC.